This T cell receptor (beta chain) derives from a study of T-cell reconstitution after alpha-beta-depleted transplantation in children (dated by TCRdb to 2016 to 2017). Turning to the overall study: Using TCR repertoire profiling, the study quantitatively followed how T-cell immune reconstitution unfolded in children after TCRalphabeta/CD19-depleted allogeneic hematopoietic cell transplantation. Findings and caveats that apply to the study as a whole: Hyperexpanded clone frequencies declined over subsequent months; after one year, T-cell counts and TCRbeta diversity were mostly attributed to newly produced T cells. About two months after transplant, the apparently early recovery of alphabetaT-cell counts reportedly depended on just several hundred clones that had expanded rapidly and came from non-depleted graft cells. In some patients, the high TCRbeta diversity seen at day 60 was put down to recipient T cells and intrathymic progenitors that had survived conditioning.

A few counts support this clonotype. The antigen this receptor binds is unknown. No base quality values were provided; no much bigger clone lies one nucleotide off. The treatment or condition label, read with the paper, signifies: allogeneic hematopoietic cell transplantation with graft depleted of TCRalphabeta T cells and CD19 B cells. TCRalphabeta/CD19-depleted allogeneic hematopoietic cell grafts were given to the transplant recipients, all of whom were children. The library was obtained by PCR. Data came from an Illumina HiSeq 2500. TCR library preparation used molecular barcoding, with unique molecular identifiers applied to normalize quantification of the TCRbeta repertoire. The public reads were reprocessed in TCRdb via fastp at Q25 and MiXCR, keeping in-frame beta chains. Every CDR3 protein is listed once, alongside the most common genes and DNA of its rows. The sample records about 980,000 distinct CDR3 sequences, roughly 29% of which are singletons. About 28% of the sample goes to the ten largest clones.

Sample: PBMCs, mostly from graft donor cells, taken 360 days after TCRalphabeta/CD19-depleted stem cell transplant. The receptor's source is a boy younger than two who had a stem cell transplant for SCID, so the T cells may come from the graft donor.

The CDR3 in this case is CASRGERVSYNEQFF. The DNA sequence is as follows: TGTGCCAGCAGGGGGGAGCGGGTCTCCTACAATGAGCAGTTCTTC. The V gene is TRBV6-1 and the J gene is TRBJ2-1, and TRBD2 may be the D gene, going by 6 matching bases. Including cysteine and phenylalanine, the CDR3 has 15 amino acids. CDR3 DNA only is kept here, 45 bases in frame from base 1. The germline V gene provides CDR1 MNHNS and CDR2 SASEGT. V gives up 6 bases and J gives up 0 bases, and the segment between their germline ends measures 12 bases.